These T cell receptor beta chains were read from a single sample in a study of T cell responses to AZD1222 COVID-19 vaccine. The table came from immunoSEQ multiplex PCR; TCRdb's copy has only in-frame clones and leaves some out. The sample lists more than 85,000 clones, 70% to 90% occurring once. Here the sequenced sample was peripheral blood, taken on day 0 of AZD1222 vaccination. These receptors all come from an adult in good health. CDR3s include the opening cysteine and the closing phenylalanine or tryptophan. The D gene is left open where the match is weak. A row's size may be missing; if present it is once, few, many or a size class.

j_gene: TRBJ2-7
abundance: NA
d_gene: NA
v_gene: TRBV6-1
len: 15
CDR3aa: CASSEAELGGYEQYF
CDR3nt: TGTGCCAGCAGTGAAGCGGAACTGGGGGGCTACGAGCAGTACTTC

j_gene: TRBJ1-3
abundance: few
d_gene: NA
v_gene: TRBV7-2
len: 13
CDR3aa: CASSLASGNTIYF
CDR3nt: TGTGCCAGCAGCTTAGCCAGCGGAAACACCATATATTTT

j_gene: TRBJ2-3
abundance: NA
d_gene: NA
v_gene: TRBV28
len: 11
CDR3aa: CASSFGDTQYF
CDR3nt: TGTGCCAGCAGTTTCGGCGATACGCAGTATTTT

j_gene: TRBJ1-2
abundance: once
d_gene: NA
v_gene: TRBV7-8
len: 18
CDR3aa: CASSQILRTGKTNYGYTF
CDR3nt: TGTGCCAGCAGCCAAATCCTTAGAACAGGGAAAACTAACTATGGCTACACCTTC

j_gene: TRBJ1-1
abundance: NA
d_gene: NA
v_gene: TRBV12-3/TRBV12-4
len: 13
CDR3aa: CASSFGGKAEAFF
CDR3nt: TGTGCCAGCAGTTTCGGGGGGAAGGCTGAAGCTTTCTTT

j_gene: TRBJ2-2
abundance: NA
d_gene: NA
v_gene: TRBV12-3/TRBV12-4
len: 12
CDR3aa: CASGPNTGELFF
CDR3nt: TGTGCCAGCGGCCCGAACACCGGGGAGCTGTTTTTT

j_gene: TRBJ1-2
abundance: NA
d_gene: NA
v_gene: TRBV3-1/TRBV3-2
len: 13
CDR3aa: CASSQGPGLGYTF
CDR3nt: TGTGCCAGCAGCCAAGGCCCAGGGCTGGGCTACACCTTC

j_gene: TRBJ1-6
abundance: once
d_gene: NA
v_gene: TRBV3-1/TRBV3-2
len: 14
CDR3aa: CASSPQGSNSPLHF
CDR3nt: TGTGCCAGCAGCCCCCAGGGGAGTAATTCACCCCTCCACTTT

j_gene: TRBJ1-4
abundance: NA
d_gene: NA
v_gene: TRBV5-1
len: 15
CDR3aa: CASSLIPEANEKLFF
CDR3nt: TGCGCCAGCAGCTTGATCCCGGAGGCTAATGAAAAACTGTTTTTT

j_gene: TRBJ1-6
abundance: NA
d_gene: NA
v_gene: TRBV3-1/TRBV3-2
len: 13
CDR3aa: CASSQDARSPLHF
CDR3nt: TGTGCCAGCAGCCAAGATGCAAGGTCACCCCTCCACTTT

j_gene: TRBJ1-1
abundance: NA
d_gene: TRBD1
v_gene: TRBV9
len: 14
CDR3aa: CASRKTGVNTEAFF
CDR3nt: TGTGCCAGCAGGAAGACAGGGGTCAACACTGAAGCTTTCTTT

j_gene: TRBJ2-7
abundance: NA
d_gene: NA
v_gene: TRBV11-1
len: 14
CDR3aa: CASSPVDRSYEQYF
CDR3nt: TGTGCCAGCAGCCCGGTAGACCGCTCCTACGAGCAGTACTTC

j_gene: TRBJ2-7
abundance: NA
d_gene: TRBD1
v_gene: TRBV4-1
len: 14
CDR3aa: CASSRDRGAYEQYF
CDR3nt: TGCGCCAGCAGCCGGGACAGGGGGGCCTACGAGCAGTACTTC

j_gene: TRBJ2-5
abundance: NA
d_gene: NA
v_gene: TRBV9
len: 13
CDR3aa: CASSVRGGETQYF
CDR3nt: TGTGCCAGCAGCGTGAGGGGTGGAGAGACCCAGTACTTC

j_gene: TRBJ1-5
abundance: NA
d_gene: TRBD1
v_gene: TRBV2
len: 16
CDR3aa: CASHATLTGGGQPQHF
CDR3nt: TGTGCCAGCCACGCGACTCTGACAGGGGGCGGTCAGCCCCAGCATTTT

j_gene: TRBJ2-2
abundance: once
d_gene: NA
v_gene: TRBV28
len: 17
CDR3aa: CASSFAPRGSNTGELFF
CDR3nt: TGTGCCAGCAGTTTTGCCCCCCGAGGATCGAACACCGGGGAGCTGTTTTTT

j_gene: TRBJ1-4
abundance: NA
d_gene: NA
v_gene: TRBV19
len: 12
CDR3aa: CASSTPADRTAF
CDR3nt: TGTGCCAGTAGCACCCCGGCGGACAGAACAGCTTTT

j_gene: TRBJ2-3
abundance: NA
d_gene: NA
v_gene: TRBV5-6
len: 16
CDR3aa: CASSFWGDASTDTQYF
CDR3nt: TGTGCCAGCAGCTTTTGGGGGGACGCTAGCACAGATACGCAGTATTTT

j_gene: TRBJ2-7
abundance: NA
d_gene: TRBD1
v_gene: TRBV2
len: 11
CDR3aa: CASNRGSGQYF
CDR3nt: TGTGCCAGCAACAGGGGAAGTGGGCAGTACTTC

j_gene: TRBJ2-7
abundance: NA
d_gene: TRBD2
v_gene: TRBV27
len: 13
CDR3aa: CASSLAGGHEQYF
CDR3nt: TGTGCCAGCAGTTTAGCGGGAGGACACGAGCAGTACTTC

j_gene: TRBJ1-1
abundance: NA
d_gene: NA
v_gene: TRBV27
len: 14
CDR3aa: CASSTHSPGSEAFF
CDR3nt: TGTGCCAGCAGTACCCACAGCCCCGGATCTGAAGCTTTCTTT

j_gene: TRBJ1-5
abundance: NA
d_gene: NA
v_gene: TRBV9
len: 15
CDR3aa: CASSAGGSGNQPQHF
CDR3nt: TGTGCCAGCAGCGCGGGTGGAAGTGGCAATCAGCCCCAGCATTTT

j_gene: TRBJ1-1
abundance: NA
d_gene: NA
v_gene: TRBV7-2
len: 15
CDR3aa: CASSLGPVANTEAFF
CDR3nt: TGTGCCAGCAGCTTAGGTCCGGTGGCGAACACTGAAGCTTTCTTT

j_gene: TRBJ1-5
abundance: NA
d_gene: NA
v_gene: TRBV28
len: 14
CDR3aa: CASRRTGVNQPQHF
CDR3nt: TGTGCCAGCAGACGGACCGGGGTCAATCAGCCCCAGCATTTT

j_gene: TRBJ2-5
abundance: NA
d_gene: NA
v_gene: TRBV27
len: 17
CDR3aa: CASSLSYVPNYQETQYF
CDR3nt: TGTGCCAGCAGTTTATCGTACGTCCCAAACTATCAAGAGACCCAGTACTTC

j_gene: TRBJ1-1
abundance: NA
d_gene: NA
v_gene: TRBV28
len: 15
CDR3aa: CASISPWGQNTEAFF
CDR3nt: TGTGCCAGCATCAGCCCCTGGGGGCAGAACACTGAAGCTTTCTTT

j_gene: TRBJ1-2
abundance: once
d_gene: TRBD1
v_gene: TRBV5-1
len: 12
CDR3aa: CASSPDRDGYTF
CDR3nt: TGCGCCAGCAGCCCTGACAGGGACGGCTACACCTTC

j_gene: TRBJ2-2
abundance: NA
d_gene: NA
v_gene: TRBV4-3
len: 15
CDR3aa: CASSQDRGRAGELFF
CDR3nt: TGCGCCAGCAGCCAAGACAGGGGGAGGGCCGGGGAGCTGTTTTTT

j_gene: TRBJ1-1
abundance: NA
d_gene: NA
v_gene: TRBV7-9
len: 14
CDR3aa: CASSSGRWNTEAFF
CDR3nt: TGTGCCAGCAGCAGTGGACGGTGGAACACTGAAGCTTTCTTT

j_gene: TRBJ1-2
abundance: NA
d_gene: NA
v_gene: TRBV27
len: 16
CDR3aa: CASSLSVPDRNYGYTF
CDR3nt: TGTGCCAGCAGTTTATCGGTGCCCGACAGAAACTATGGCTACACCTTC

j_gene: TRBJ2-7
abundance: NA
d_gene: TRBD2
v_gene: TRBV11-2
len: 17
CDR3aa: CASSLDGSGGHIYEQYF
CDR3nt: TGTGCCAGCAGCTTAGATGGGAGCGGGGGGCACATCTACGAGCAGTACTTC

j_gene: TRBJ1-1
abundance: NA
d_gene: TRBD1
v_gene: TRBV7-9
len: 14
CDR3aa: CASSFTTGATEAFF
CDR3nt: TGTGCCAGCAGCTTTACAACAGGGGCCACTGAAGCTTTCTTT

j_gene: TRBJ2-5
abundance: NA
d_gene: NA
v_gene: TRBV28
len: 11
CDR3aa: CASSIPEAQYF
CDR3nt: TGTGCCAGCAGTATACCCGAGGCCCAGTACTTC

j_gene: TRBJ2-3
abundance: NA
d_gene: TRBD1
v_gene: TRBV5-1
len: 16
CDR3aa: CASSSEPGQGEDTQYF
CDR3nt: TGCGCCAGCAGCTCAGAACCGGGACAGGGGGAAGATACGCAGTATTTT

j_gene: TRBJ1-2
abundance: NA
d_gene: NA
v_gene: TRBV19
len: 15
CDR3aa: CASSIAGRHNYGYTF
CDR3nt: TGTGCCAGTAGTATAGCGGGACGACATAACTATGGCTACACCTTC

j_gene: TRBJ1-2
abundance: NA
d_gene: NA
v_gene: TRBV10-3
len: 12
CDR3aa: CAISESPPTSTF
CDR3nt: TGTGCCATCAGTGAGTCGCCCCCTACCTCGACCTTC

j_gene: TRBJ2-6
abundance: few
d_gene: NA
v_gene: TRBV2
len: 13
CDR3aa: CASTGAGANVLTF
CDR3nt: TGTGCCAGCACCGGGGCTGGGGCCAACGTCCTGACTTTC